The next 4 T cell receptor beta chains were all read from a single sample in a study of blood T cells in healthy people across ages. PCR was performed a second time for about 7 to 12 cycles using a sample-barcoded 5' primer and a J-beta primer mix. TCRdb analysed the 5' RACE reads with MiXCR anew, one entry per CDR3 protein. The sample has about 1.8 million distinct CDR3 sequences, roughly 49% seen once; the top ten hold roughly 2%. The material sequenced was blood. The receptors here all came from a woman aged 40-49 years in good health.

V usage is TRBV11-2 and J usage is TRBJ2-3; D gene ambiguous. The CDR3 spans 16 residues. V lost 1 base and J lost 0, with 11 bases in between. The germline V gene has CDR1 SGHAT and CDR2 FQNNGV. The CDR3 region is CASSLVSGSSTDTQYF. CDR3 sequence (DNA): TGTGCCAGCAGCTTAGTTTCCGGTTCTAGCACAGATACGCAGTATTTT.

A note on this clonotype: A junction boundary mismatches the germline segment, possibly from a read error. The chain is built from TRBV4-3 and TRBJ2-3; TRBD1 aligns across 9 bases. Germline assignment: CDR1 LGHNA and CDR2 YSLEER. The CDR3 is 14 amino acids. CDR3 nucleotides: TGTGCCAGCAGCCAGGGACAGGGATCAGATACGCAGTATTTT. It encodes CASSQGQGSDTQYF.

V gene TRBV20-1 combines with J gene TRBJ2-1; D is perhaps TRBD2 (6 bases). Trimming removed 2 bases at V and 4 bases at J, with 9 bases between. CDR3 length: 13 residues. CDR1 DFQATT and CDR2 SNEGSKA come from the germline V gene (reference sequence). CDR3 coding DNA: TGCAGTGCTAGAAAGGGACTTTACAATGAGCAGTTCTTC. Residues: CSARKGLYNEQFF.

CDR3 residues: CASSLADRDSTLYQSPLHF. For the CDR3, the DNA is TGTGCCAGCAGCTTAGCCGACAGGGACTCAACCTTATACCAATCACCCCTCCACTTT. V is TRBV7-2 and J is TRBJ1-6; 7 nucleotides agree with TRBD1. The CDR3 is 19 residues long. The V segment lost 0 bases and the J segment 10 bases; nucleotides outside the gene matches: 18. Germline CDR1 SGHTA, CDR2 FQGNSA. Together with reference TRBV7-2 and TRBJ1-6, the CDR3 gives the full variable domain: GAGVSQSPSNKVTEKGKDVELRCDPISGHTALYWYRQSLGQGLEFLIYFQGNSAPDKSGLPSDRFSAERTGGSVSTLTIQRTQQEDSAVYLCASSLADRDSTLYQSPLHFGNGTRLTVT.